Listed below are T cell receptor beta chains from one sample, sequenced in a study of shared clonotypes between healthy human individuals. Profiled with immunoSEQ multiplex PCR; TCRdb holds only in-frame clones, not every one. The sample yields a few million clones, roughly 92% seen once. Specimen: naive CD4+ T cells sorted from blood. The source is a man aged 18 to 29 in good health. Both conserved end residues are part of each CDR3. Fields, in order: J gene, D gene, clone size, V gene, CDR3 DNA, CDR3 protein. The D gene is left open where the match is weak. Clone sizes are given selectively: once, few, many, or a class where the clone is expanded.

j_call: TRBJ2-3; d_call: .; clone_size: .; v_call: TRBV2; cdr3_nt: TGTGCCAGCCGAAGGACTGGGGGGAGAGATACGCAGTATTTT; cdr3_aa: CASRRTGGRDTQYF
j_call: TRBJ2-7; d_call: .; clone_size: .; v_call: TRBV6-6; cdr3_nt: TGTGCCAGCACCAAGTACACCTACGAGCAGTACTTC; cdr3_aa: CASTKYTYEQYF
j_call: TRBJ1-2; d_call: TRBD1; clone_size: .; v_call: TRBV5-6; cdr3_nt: TGTGCCAGCAGCTTCCGACAGGGGGGCTATGGCTACACCTTC; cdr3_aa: CASSFRQGGYGYTF
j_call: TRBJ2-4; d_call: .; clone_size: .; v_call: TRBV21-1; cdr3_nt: TGTGCCAGCAGCAAAGTGAGAGGACTGGCCAAAAACATTCAGTACTTC; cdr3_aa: CASSKVRGLAKNIQYF
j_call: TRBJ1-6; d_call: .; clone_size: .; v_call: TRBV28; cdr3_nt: TGTGCCAGCAGTTTACGGCCTCTTCCCTTTAATTCACCCCTCCACTTT; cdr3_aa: CASSLRPLPFNSPLHF
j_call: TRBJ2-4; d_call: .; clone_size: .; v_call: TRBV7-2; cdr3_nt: TGTGCCAGCAGCTTAGGTTCTTTCAAAAACATTCAGTACTTC; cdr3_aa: CASSLGSFKNIQYF
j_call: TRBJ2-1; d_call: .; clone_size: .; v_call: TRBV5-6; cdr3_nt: TGTGCCAGCAGCTTGATTTCCATCCATGAGCAGTTCTTC; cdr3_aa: CASSLISIHEQFF
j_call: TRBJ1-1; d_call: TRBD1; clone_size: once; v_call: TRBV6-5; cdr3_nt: TGTGCCAGCAGCTCCTTCGGGACAGTTAACACTGAAGCTTTCTTT; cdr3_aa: CASSSFGTVNTEAFF
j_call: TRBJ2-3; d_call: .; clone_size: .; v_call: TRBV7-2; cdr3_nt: TGTGCCAGCAGCTTAGACGGCAAGAGCACAGATACGCAGTATTTT; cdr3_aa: CASSLDGKSTDTQYF
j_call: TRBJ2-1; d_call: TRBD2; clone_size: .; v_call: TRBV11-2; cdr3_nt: TGTGCCAGCTTCCGACTAGCGGGGGGCAGAAATGAGCAGTTCTTC; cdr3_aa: CASFRLAGGRNEQFF
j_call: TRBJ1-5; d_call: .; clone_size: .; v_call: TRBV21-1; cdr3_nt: TGTGCCAGCAGCACCCAATGGGGAGACAGGGGGCAGGGCAATCAGCCCCAGCATTTT; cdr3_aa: CASSTQWGDRGQGNQPQHF
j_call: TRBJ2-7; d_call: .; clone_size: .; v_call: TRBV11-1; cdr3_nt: TGTGCCAGCAGGGGACGGAGCTCCTACGAGCAGTACTTC; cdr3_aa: CASRGRSSYEQYF
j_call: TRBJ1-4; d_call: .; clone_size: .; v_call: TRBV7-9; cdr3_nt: TGTGCCAGCAGCTCCGGAGAAGTGCGGGTCACTCGAGATTATGAAAAACTGTTTTTT; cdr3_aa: CASSSGEVRVTRDYEKLFF
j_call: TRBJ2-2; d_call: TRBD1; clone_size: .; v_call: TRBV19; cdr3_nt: TGTGCCAGTAGTATTCCCAGGGGGTCGGCCGGGGAGCTGTTTTTT; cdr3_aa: CASSIPRGSAGELFF
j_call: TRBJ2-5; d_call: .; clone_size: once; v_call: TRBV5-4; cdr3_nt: TGTGCCAGCAGCTTAGCGGCGAGCGGACAAGAGACCCAGTACTTC; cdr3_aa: CASSLAASGQETQYF
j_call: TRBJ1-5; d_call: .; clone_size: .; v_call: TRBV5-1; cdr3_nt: TGCGCCAGCAGCTTGGCTGGGGATAGCAATCAGCCCCAGCATTTT; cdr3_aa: CASSLAGDSNQPQHF
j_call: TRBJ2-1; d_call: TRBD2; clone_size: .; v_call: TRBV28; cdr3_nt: TGTGCCAGCAGTTTTCTAGCGGCAAATAACAATGAGCAGTTCTTC; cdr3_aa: CASSFLAANNNEQFF
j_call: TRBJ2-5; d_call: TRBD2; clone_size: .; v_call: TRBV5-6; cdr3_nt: TGTGCCAGCAGCTATATGTCCCCTCTCGGGGGGTGGGAGACCCAGCACTTC; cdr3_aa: CASSYMSPLGGWETQHF
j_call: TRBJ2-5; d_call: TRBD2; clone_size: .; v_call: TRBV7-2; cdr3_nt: TGTGCCAGCAGCTTCGGGGGGGAGGGAGGAGAGACCCAGTACTTC; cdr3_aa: CASSFGGEGGETQYF
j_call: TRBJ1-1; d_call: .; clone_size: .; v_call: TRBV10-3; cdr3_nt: TGTGCCATCAGTAGTAGCACTGAAGCTTTCTTT; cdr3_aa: CAISSSTEAFF
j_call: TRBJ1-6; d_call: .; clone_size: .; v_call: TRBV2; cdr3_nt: TGTGCCAGCAGTGAAGCGGGGGCCCCCAATTCACCCCTCCACTTT; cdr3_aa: CASSEAGAPNSPLHF
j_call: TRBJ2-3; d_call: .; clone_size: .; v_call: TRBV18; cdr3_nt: TGTGCCAGCTCACCATTTGCTAGCACAGATACGCAGTATTTT; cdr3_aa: CASSPFASTDTQYF
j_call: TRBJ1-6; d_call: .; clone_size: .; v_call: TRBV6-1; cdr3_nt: TGTGCCAGCAGTCTCCAGGGGAATTCACCCCTCCACTTT; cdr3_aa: CASSLQGNSPLHF
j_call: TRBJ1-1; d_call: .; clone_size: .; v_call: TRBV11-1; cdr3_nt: TGTGCCAGCAGACGGACAGTCATGAACACTGAAGCTTTCTTT; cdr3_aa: CASRRTVMNTEAFF
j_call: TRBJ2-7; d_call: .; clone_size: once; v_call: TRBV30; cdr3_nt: TGTGCCTGGAGTACAACCCACTTGGGGGAGCAGTACTTC; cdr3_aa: CAWSTTHLGEQYF
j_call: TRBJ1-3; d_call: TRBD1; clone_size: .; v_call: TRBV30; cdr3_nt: TGTGCCTGGAGCGCAGACAGGGGCAAATATGGAAACACCATATATTTT; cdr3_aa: CAWSADRGKYGNTIYF
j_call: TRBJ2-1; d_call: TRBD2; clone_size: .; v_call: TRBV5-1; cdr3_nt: TGCGCCAGCAGCTCGCGAGGGACTAGCGGGGGGAATGAGCAGTTCTTC; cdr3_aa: CASSSRGTSGGNEQFF
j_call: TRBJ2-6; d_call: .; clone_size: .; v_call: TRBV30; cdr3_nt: TGTGCCTGGAGTCCGATTCTAGCTGGGGCCAACGTCCTGACTTTC; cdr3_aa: CAWSPILAGANVLTF
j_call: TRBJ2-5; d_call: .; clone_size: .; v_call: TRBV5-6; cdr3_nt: TGTGCCAGCAGCATACAGGACCAAGAGACCCAGTACTTC; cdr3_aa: CASSIQDQETQYF
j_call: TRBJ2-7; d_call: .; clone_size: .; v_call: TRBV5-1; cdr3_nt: TGCGCCAGCAGCTTTGGCATTTCCTACGAGCAGTACTTC; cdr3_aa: CASSFGISYEQYF
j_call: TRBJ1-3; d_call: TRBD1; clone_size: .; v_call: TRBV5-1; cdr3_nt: TGCGCCAGCAGCTTGGTGACAGGGCAAGGAAACACCATATATTTT; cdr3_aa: CASSLVTGQGNTIYF
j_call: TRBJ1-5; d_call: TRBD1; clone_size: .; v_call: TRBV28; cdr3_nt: TGTGCCAGCAGTCGGGACAGGGGCCTTGGGGTGGGTCAGCCCCAGCATTTT; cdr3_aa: CASSRDRGLGVGQPQHF
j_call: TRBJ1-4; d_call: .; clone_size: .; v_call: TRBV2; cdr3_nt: TGTGCCAGCAGTGACTTTTCAGGTTTTGGGAATGAAAAACTGTTTTTT; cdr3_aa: CASSDFSGFGNEKLFF
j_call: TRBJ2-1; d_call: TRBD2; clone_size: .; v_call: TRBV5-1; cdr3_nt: TGCGCCAGCAGCTTGGCCATAGGTAGCGGGAGACGGAATGAGCAGTTCTTC; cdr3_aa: CASSLAIGSGRRNEQFF
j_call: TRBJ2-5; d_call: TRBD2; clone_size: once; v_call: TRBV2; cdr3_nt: TGTGCCAGCAGTGAAGCGTACGGGGGGGCCTCGGAGACCCAGTACTTC; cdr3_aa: CASSEAYGGASETQYF
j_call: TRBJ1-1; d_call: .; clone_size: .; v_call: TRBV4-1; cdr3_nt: TGCGCCAGCAGCCCTGGGAGGACTGAAGCTTTCTTT; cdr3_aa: CASSPGRTEAFF
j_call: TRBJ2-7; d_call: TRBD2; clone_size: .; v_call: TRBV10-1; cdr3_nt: TGCGCCAGCAGAAAGCCGGGACTAGCGGGAGAAACTTTGTCCGAGCAGTACTTC; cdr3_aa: CASRKPGLAGETLSEQYF
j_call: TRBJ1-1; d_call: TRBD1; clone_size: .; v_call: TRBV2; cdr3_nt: TGTGCCAAGGGGACAGCGAACACTGAAGCTTTCTTT; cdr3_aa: CAKGTANTEAFF
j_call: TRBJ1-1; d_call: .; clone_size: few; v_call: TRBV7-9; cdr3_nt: TGTGCCAGCAGCCCAGGACAGATGAACACTGAAGCTTTCTTT; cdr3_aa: CASSPGQMNTEAFF
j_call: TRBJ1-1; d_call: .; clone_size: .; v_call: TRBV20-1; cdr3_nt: TGCAGTGCTAGTATGGCCGAAGCTTTCTTT; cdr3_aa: CSASMAEAFF
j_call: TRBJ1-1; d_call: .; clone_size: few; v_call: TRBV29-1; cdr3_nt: TGCAGCGTTGAAGGTAATACTGAAGCTTTCTTT; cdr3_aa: CSVEGNTEAFF
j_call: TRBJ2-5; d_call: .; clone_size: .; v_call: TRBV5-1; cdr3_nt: TGCGCCAGCAGCTTGGGGGCGGGGAGCCTCCAAGAGACCCAGTACTTC; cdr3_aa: CASSLGAGSLQETQYF
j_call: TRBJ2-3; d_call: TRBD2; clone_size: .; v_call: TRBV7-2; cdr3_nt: TGTGCCAGCAGCTTAAGTTCTATCGGGAGCGGGAGTATGGAGGCGCAGTATTTT; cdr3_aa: CASSLSSIGSGSMEAQYF
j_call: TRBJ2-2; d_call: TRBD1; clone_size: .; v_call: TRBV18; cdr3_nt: TGTGCCAGCTCACCTGACAGGGCCGGCAACACCGGGGAGCTGTTTTTT; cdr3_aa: CASSPDRAGNTGELFF
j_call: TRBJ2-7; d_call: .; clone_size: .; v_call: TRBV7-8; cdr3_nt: TGTGCCAGCTGGAGCGGTGAGATAGCGTCGCGAAGCTACTCCTACGAGCAGTACTTC; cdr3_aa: CASWSGEIASRSYSYEQYF
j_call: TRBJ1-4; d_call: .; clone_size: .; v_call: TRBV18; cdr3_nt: TGTGCCAGTACAATGTCGGGGTCTAATGAAAAACTGTTTTTT; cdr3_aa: CASTMSGSNEKLFF
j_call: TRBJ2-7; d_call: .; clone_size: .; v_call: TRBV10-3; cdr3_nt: TGTGCCATCAGTTCAGGACCTATATTCTACGAGCAGTACTTC; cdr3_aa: CAISSGPIFYEQYF
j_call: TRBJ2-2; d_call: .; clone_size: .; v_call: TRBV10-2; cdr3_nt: TGCGCCAGCACTGGGAACACCGGGGAGCTGTTTTTT; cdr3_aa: CASTGNTGELFF
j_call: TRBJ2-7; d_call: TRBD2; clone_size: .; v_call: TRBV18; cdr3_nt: TGTGCCAGCTCACTCCCTAGCGGGGGGGCCTCCTACGAGCAGTACTTC; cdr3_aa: CASSLPSGGASYEQYF
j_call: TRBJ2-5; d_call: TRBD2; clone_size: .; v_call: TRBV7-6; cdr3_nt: TGTGCCAGCAGCTCTGTAGCGGGAGAACAAGAGACCCAGTACTTC; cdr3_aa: CASSSVAGEQETQYF
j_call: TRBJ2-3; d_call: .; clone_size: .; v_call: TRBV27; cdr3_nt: TGTGCCAGCTGGGTGCGGGCCCTAAGCACAGATACGCAGTATTTT; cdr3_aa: CASWVRALSTDTQYF
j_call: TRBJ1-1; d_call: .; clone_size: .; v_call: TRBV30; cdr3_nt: TGTGCCTGGAGTGGTAGACGAAACACTGAAGCTTTCTTT; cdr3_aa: CAWSGRRNTEAFF
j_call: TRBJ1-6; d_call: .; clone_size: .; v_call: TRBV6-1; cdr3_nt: TGTGCCAGCAGTGAAGCTCTACGCGGACCCAATTCACCCCTCCACTTT; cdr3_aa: CASSEALRGPNSPLHF
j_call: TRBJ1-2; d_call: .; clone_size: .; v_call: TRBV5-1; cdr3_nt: TGCGCCAGCAGCTTGGTCGGGCTCGAGGGCTATGGCTACACCTTC; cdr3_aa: CASSLVGLEGYGYTF